The present entry profiles one T cell receptor (beta chain) with its context. The data originate from a study of regulatory T cells in long-lasting Graves disease. Time point denoted: newly diagnosed GD, antithyroid drugs for less than 3 months. RNA extracted from PBMCs served as the sequencing template. The authors built TCR beta libraries using iRepertoire HTBI primers and Arm-PCR of CDR3 regions. TCRdb independently ran MiXCR on the multiplex PCR reads; one entry per CDR3 protein. The table records hundreds of thousands of distinct CDR3 sequences, roughly 15% of them present only once. J gave up 6 bases and V 3 bases, and 10 bases lay outside the gene matches. The CDR3 totals 16 residues. Germline V CDR1 and CDR2: LGHDT, YNNKEL (reference sequence). This same sample was also taken into another study, of T cells in Graves' hyperthyroidism and ophthalmopathy. This second study says: Ophthalmopathy was predicted by the model a median of approximately six months ahead of onset.

The clonotype comes from a woman in her twenties or thirties with Graves disease. V usage is TRBV3-1 and J usage is TRBJ2-3, with 9 bases aligning to TRBD2. The specimen comprised peripheral blood mononuclear cells (PBMCs), sampled at new diagnosis, from a patient treated with antithyroid drugs. For the CDR3, the DNA is TGTGCCAGCAGCCAGGTCGCGGGAGGGCGTTCGGATACGCAGTATTTT. Translating gives CASSQVAGGRSDTQYF.